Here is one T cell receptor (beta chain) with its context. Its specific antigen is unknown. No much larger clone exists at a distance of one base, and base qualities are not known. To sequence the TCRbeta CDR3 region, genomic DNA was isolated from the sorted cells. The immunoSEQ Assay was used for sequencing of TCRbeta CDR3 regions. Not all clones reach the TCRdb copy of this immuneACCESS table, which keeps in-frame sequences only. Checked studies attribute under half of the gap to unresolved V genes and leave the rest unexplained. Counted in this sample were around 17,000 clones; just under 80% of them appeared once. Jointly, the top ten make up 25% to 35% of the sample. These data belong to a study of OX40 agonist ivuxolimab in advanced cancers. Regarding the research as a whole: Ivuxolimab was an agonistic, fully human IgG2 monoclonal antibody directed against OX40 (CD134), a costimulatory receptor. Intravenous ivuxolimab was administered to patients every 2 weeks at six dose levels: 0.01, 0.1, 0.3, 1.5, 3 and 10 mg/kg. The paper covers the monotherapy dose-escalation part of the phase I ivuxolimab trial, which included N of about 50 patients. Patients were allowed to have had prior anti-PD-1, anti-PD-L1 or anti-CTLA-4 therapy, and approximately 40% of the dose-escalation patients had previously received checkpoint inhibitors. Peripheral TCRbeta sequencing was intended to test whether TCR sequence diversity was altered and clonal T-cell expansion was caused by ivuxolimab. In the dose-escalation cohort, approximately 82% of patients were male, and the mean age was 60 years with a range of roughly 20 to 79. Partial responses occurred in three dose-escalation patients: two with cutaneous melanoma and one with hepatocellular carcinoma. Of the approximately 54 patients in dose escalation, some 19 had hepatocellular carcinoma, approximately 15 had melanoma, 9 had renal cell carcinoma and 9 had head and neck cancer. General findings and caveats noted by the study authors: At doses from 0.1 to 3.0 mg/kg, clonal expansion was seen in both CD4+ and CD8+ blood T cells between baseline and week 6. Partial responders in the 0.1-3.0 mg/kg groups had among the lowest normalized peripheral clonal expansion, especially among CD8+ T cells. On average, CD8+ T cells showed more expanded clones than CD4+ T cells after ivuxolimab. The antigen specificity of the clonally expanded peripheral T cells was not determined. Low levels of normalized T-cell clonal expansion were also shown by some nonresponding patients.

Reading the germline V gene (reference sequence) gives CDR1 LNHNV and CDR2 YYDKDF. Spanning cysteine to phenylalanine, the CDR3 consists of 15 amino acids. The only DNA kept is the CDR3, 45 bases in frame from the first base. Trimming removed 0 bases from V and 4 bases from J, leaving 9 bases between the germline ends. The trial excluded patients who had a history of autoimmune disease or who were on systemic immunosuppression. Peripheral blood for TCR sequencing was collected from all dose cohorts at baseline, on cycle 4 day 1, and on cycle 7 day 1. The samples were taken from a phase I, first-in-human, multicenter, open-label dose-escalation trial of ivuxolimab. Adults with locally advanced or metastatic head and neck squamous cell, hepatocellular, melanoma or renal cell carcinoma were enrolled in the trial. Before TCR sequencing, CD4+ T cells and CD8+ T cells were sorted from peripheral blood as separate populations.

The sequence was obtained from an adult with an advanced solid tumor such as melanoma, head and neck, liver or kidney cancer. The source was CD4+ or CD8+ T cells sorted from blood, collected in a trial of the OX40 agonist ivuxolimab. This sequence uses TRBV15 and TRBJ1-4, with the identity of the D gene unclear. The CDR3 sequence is CATSREGSHNEKLFF. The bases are TGTGCCACCAGCAGAGAGGGCAGCCATAATGAAAAACTGTTTTTT.